Reported below is one T cell receptor (beta chain). Method: immunoSEQ multiplex PCR; TCRdb's copy keeps in-frame clones and lacks some. In the table there are about 250,000 clones, about 80% of which are singletons. The data were obtained in a study of blood T cell repertoires in COVID-19. Study-wide context: COVID-19 samples collected from the United States, Italy and Spain covered acute and convalescent phases. From T cells, B-cell-depleted T cells, or PBMCs came the material, which was cDNA or gDNA.

This CDR3 region has 16 residues. CDR1 is LGHNA, CDR2 YSLEER, per germline. The V segment lost 5 bases and the J segment 3 bases; nucleotides outside the gene matches: 3. Material: peripheral blood. J is TRBJ2-2 and V is TRBV4-3, with TRBD2 identical over 13 bases. The clonotype comes from an elderly woman with acute or convalescent COVID-19. CDR3 sequence: CASSRGLAGDTGELFF. CDR3 coding DNA: TGCGCCAGCAGCAGAGGACTAGCGGGGGACACCGGGGAGCTGTTTTTT.